This is a list of T cell receptor beta chains from one sample in a study of cytotoxic CD8 clonotypes in ibrutinib-treated CLL. The assay was immunoSEQ multiplex PCR, and TCRdb's table has in-frame clones only and misses some. The sample yields over 120,000 clones, more than 70% seen once. The material sequenced was PBMCs, taken after 36 months of ibrutinib treatment. All receptors come from a human donor with chronic lymphocytic leukemia. The CDR3 runs from the conserved cysteine through the conserved F or W. D genes are given only for firm matches. Clone size is shown for a subset of rows, as once, few, many or a class of expanded clone.

>TRBV27|TRBD1|TRBJ2-7|NA
TGTGCCAGCAGTTGGGACAGCCGACCCCAATCCTACGAGCAGTACTTC
CASSWDSRPQSYEQYF
>TRBV5-4|TRBD2|TRBJ2-7|NA
TGTGCCAGCAGCATGACGGGACTAGGACCTTTGGGGCAGTACTTC
CASSMTGLGPLGQYF
>TRBV7-3|NA|TRBJ2-1|NA
TGTGCCAGCAGCCGGGATATGGGGTACAATGAGCAGTTCTTC
CASSRDMGYNEQFF
>TRBV6-6|NA|TRBJ1-4|NA
TGTGCCAGCAGTTACCTCTCCGGCGGGGAAAAACTGTTTTTT
CASSYLSGGEKLFF
>TRBV2|NA|TRBJ2-7|few
TGTGCCAGCAGATTCTCCTACGAGCAGTACTTC
CASRFSYEQYF
>TRBV4-1|TRBD1|TRBJ2-4|NA
TGCGCCAGCAGCCAACCCGGGACAGGGTGGCCCAAAAACATTCAGTACTTC
CASSQPGTGWPKNIQYF
>TRBV11-2|NA|TRBJ2-1|NA
TGTGCCAGCAGCTTACGGACTACCCTCAGGAATGAGCAGTTCTTC
CASSLRTTLRNEQFF
>TRBV6-5|NA|TRBJ2-1|NA
TGTGCCAGCAGTTACCGGGGCCGCCAGGACAATGAGCAGTTCTTC
CASSYRGRQDNEQFF
>TRBV16|NA|TRBJ1-1|NA
TGTGCCAGCAGCCAAATCGGAATCCTGAACACTGAAGCTTTCTTT
CASSQIGILNTEAFF
>TRBV9|TRBD1|TRBJ1-5|NA
TGTGCCAGCAGCGCAACGGGACAGCACAATCAGCCCCAGCATTTT
CASSATGQHNQPQHF
>TRBV25-1|NA|TRBJ2-7|NA
TGTGCCAGCAGTGAATATCTGGGGGAGTACGAGCAGTACTTC
CASSEYLGEYEQYF
>TRBV5-1|NA|TRBJ2-5|NA
TGCGCCAGCAGCTTGGTTGCCCCGGGCGAGACCCAGTACTTC
CASSLVAPGETQYF
>TRBV7-8|TRBD1|TRBJ2-4|NA
TGTGCCAGCAGCTTATCCCGGACAGGGGCCAAAAACATTCAGTACTTC
CASSLSRTGAKNIQYF
>TRBV29-1|NA|TRBJ2-2|NA
TGCAGCGTCGCCAAACGGGACACCGGGGAGCTGTTTTTT
CSVAKRDTGELFF
>TRBV9|NA|TRBJ1-4|NA
TGTGCCAGCAGCTCCCTGGGGGGGGCGGTTGAAAAACTGTTTTTT
CASSSLGGAVEKLFF
>TRBV5-1|NA|TRBJ2-1|NA
TGCGCCAGCAGCTCTCCCCCACTCCGGGGACTCCTACCTTACAATGAGCAGTTCTTC
CASSSPPLRGLLPYNEQFF
>TRBV7-2|NA|TRBJ2-7|NA
TGTGCCAGCAGCAATCCCTACGGGGGAGGCAACGAGCAGTACTTC
CASSNPYGGGNEQYF
>TRBV27|NA|TRBJ2-7|NA
TGTGCCAGCAGTTTATATGGCATTAGCTCCTACGAGCAGTACTTC
CASSLYGISSYEQYF
>TRBV5-5|NA|TRBJ2-1|NA
TGTGCCAGCAGCGCGGGGATTGTGTTCTTC
CASSAGIVFF
>TRBV9|TRBD1|TRBJ2-5|NA
TGTGCCAGCAGCGGACAGGGCAGGGAGACCCAGTACTTC
CASSGQGRETQYF
>TRBV4-1|TRBD2|TRBJ2-1|once
TGCGCCAGCAGCCGCCTGACTAGCGGGACCGTCCAGCCCAATGAGCAGTTCTTC
CASSRLTSGTVQPNEQFF
>TRBV9|NA|TRBJ1-4|NA
TGTGCCAGCAGCTCACAGGAAGGGGTGGAAAAACTGTTTTTT
CASSSQEGVEKLFF
>TRBV7-2|TRBD1|TRBJ1-1|NA
TGTGCCAGCAGCTCCTACCCGGACAGGGCGAACACTGAAGCTTTCTTT
CASSSYPDRANTEAFF
>TRBV30|NA|TRBJ1-4|NA
TGTGCCTGGAGTACCCGCCGCCGGGACTGGGGAAGGGAACTGTTTTTT
CAWSTRRRDWGRELFF
>TRBV4-1|TRBD1|TRBJ2-1|NA
TGCGCCAGCAGGGGCGACAGGGGCAACTACAATGAGCAGTTCTTC
CASRGDRGNYNEQFF
>TRBV4-1|NA|TRBJ1-6|NA
TGCGCCAGCAGCCAAGGATACAGAAACTCACCCCTCCACTTT
CASSQGYRNSPLHF
>TRBV5-5|NA|TRBJ1-4|NA
TGTGCCAGCCTAAGACGTCTTAATGAAAAACTGTTTTTT
CASLRRLNEKLFF
>TRBV5-6|TRBD1|TRBJ2-5|NA
TGTGCCAGCAGCTTGGGGGGACAGGGTCAAGAGACCCAGTACTTC
CASSLGGQGQETQYF
>TRBV13|NA|TRBJ1-4|NA
TGTGCCAGCAGCCCACGAGGGCAGGTCGGCGAAAAACTGTTTTTT
CASSPRGQVGEKLFF
>TRBV6-5|NA|TRBJ2-1|NA
TGTGCCAGCAGTTACTCGTTCGGTATAGAGGGCAATGAGCAGTTCTTC
CASSYSFGIEGNEQFF
>TRBV2|NA|TRBJ2-7|NA
TGTGCCAGCACCTGGCGCAGGGATAGGACCTTC
CASTWRRDRTF
>TRBV5-1|NA|TRBJ2-1|NA
TGCGCCAGCAATCCGGGACAAGATCACAATGAGCAGTTCTTC
CASNPGQDHNEQFF
>TRBV7-2|TRBD1|TRBJ2-2|NA
TGTGCCAGCAGCCGGACAGGGTCCCCGAACACCGGGGAGCTGTTTTTT
CASSRTGSPNTGELFF
>TRBV6-5|NA|TRBJ1-6|NA
TGTGCCAGCAGTGAGATCGCACCCCTCCACTTT
CASSEIAPLHF
>TRBV27|TRBD1|TRBJ2-2|NA
TGTGCCAGCAGTTTATGGACAGGGTCCCTCACCGGGGAGCTGTTTTTT
CASSLWTGSLTGELFF
>TRBV2|NA|TRBJ1-6|few
TGTGCCAGCAGTGTCGGTGGCGGGGTCGGCTCACCCCTCCACTTT
CASSVGGGVGSPLHF
>TRBV30|TRBD1|TRBJ1-2|once
TGTGCCTGGAGGGTTACAGGGGCTCCTAGCTATGGCTACACCTTC
CAWRVTGAPSYGYTF
>TRBV18|NA|TRBJ1-3|NA
TGTGCCAGCTCACTAAGCTCTGGAAACACCATATATTTT
CASSLSSGNTIYF
>TRBV10-3|TRBD1|TRBJ2-7|few
TGTGCCACCTCGGACAGGAGCTCCTACGAGCAGTACTTC
CATSDRSSYEQYF
>TRBV15|TRBD2|TRBJ2-3|NA
TGTGCCACCAGCTCCCCTGACTGGCTAGCGGGACGTCTTAGCACAGATACGCAGTATTTT
CATSSPDWLAGRLSTDTQYF
>TRBV5-1|TRBD1|TRBJ1-1|NA
TGCGCCAGCAGCGCAAGGACAGGGGACATGAACACTGAAGCTTTCTTT
CASSARTGDMNTEAFF
>TRBV7-2|TRBD2|TRBJ2-1|NA
TGTGCCAGCAGCTTAAGTTTCGCGGGGGGCACTATTGGGCAGTTCTTC
CASSLSFAGGTIGQFF
>TRBV7-9|NA|TRBJ1-1|NA
TGTGCCAGCAGCTTTCGTTTTGGGGAAGCTTTCTTT
CASSFRFGEAFF
>TRBV19|NA|TRBJ1-2|NA
TGTGCCAGTAGCAGTATTTTCTTCGCAGGGTATGGCTACACCTTC
CASSSIFFAGYGYTF
>TRBV5-4|NA|TRBJ2-7|NA
TGTGCCAGCAGCTTGGGTGTCGGACGGCGGGACTTC
CASSLGVGRRDF
>TRBV4-1|NA|TRBJ1-2|once
TGCGCCAGCAGCCAAGACCCGGCAGGGGCGAAGGGCTACACCTTC
CASSQDPAGAKGYTF
>TRBV10-3|TRBD2|TRBJ2-1|NA
TGTGCCATCGCCGGGGGGGGCGAGGGGACCTACAATGAGCAGTTCTTC
CAIAGGGEGTYNEQFF
>TRBV5-6|TRBD2|TRBJ2-7|once
TGTGCCAGCAGCTTGGCACTAGCGGGAGTCGGCGAGCAGTACTTC
CASSLALAGVGEQYF
>TRBV2|NA|TRBJ1-1|NA
TGTGCCAGCAGTGAAATGGGGCGAGGGACTGAAGCTTTCTTT
CASSEMGRGTEAFF
>TRBV28|NA|TRBJ1-3|NA
TGTGCCAGCACCACCCGGTGGACCATATATTTT
CASTTRWTIYF
>TRBV2|NA|TRBJ2-1|few
TGTGCCAGCAGTGAACGGCTAATCTACAATGAGCAGTTCTTC
CASSERLIYNEQFF
>TRBV18|NA|TRBJ2-7|NA
TGTGCCAGCTCCCCATCGGCAGGGAAAACCTACGAGCAGTACTTC
CASSPSAGKTYEQYF
>TRBV4-1|TRBD2|TRBJ2-1|NA
TGCGCCAGCAGCCAAGCCGATCGGGGGGGCTACAATGAGCAGTTCTTC
CASSQADRGGYNEQFF
>TRBV6-6|NA|TRBJ1-1|NA
TGTGCCAGCATCCCGGGCGGGTTAAAGAACACTGAAGCTTTCTTT
CASIPGGLKNTEAFF
>TRBV5-4|TRBD2|TRBJ2-1|NA
TGTGCCAGCAGCTTGTTAGGCGGGGGGGCCCTCAATGAGCAGTTCTTC
CASSLLGGGALNEQFF
>TRBV4-2|NA|TRBJ1-1|few
TGTGCCAGCAGCCAAGACGAATTGATGAACACTGAAGCTTTCTTT
CASSQDELMNTEAFF
>TRBV9|TRBD2|TRBJ2-3|NA
TGTGCCAGCAGTTGGACTAGCGGGCGGAGCACAGATACGCAGTATTTT
CASSWTSGRSTDTQYF
>TRBV6-5|TRBD2|TRBJ2-7|NA
TGTGCCAGTAAAGGAACTAGCGGAGATGCCTACGAGCAGTACTTC
CASKGTSGDAYEQYF
>TRBV19|NA|TRBJ1-5|NA
TGTGCCAGTAGTACACAGGTTAGCAATCAGCCCCAGCATTTT
CASSTQVSNQPQHF